Shown below are 2 T cell receptor beta chains from a single sample sequenced in a study of cytotoxic CD8 clonotypes in ibrutinib-treated CLL. TCRdb's copy holds only in-frame clones and misses some; the assay was immunoSEQ multiplex PCR. The table includes tens of thousands of clones, 49% detected once. The sequencing used PBMCs, collected before ibrutinib treatment. The source is a human donor with chronic lymphocytic leukemia.

The chain combines TRBV5-6 with TRBJ1-1; 8 bases line up with TRBD1. V shed 3 bases, J shed 0 bases, and the junction held 13 bases outside the gene matches. CDR3 size: 18 residues. The V gene's germline CDR1 is SGHDT and CDR2 YYEEEE. The CDR3 region has the DNA TGTGCCAGCAGCTGGGGATACGCAGGGGGCGCGTTGAACACTGAAGCTTTCTTT. Its translation is CASSWGYAGGALNTEAFF. Drawing the rest from reference TRBV5-6 and TRBJ1-1, the complete variable domain is DAGVTQSPTHLIKTRGQQVTLRCSPKSGHDTVSWYQQALGQGPQFIFQYYEEEERQRGNFPDRFSGHQFPNYSSELNVNALLLGDSALYLCASSWGYAGGALNTEAFFGQGTRLTVV.

V gene TRBV6-5 combines with J gene TRBJ1-1; D is ambiguous. The germline gives CDR1 MNHEY, CDR2 SVGAGI. V lost 2 bases and J lost 5, with 6 bases in between. CDR3 size: 12 residues. CDR3 in DNA: TGTGCCAGCAGTTACGGGCAAACTGAAGCTTTCTTT. It is translated as CASSYGQTEAFF.